The text below deals with one T cell receptor beta chain. This clonotype was picked up many times. What this receptor recognizes is not known. There are no base qualities to consult, and no much larger clone falls within one base. The entry originates in a study of human T cells and chemical hapten exposure (dated by TCRdb to about 2021). General notes on the study: For sensitization, 2% DPC in acetone was applied to a 2 cm by 2 cm area of upper inner arm skin. Weekly therapeutic DPC doses were additionally applied to the scalp of patients throughout the roughly 24-week study period. Patch tests used Finn chambers with 0.01% DPC on the upper back, scored after 6 days by International Contact Dermatitis Research Group standards. The mostly female patient cohort included alopecia areata with under or over 50% scalp involvement, alopecia totalis and alopecia universalis. Libraries were pooled for sequencing, and variation in per-sample TCR yields was attributed mainly to small differences in library volumes within the pool. In alopecia patients, the study followed how the peripheral blood TCR repertoire changed in vivo over primary and secondary sensitization to diphenylcyclopropenone (DPC), a hapten. Blood samples were taken from patients before sensitization (week 0) and then at 2, 6 and about 24 weeks after DPC sensitization. Nearly 30 alopecia patients gave blood for TCR sequencing at one to four time points (pre-sensitization, 2, 6 and 24 weeks). Overall study results and their limits: Because every patient had alopecia, a presumed autoimmune disease, the patients' immune response might differ from that of healthy individuals. Expanded TCRs formed significantly more large CDR3 similarity clusters than pre-sensitization or healthy control sets, consistent with antigen-driven responses. After repeated subsampling, changes were observed in the strength of the expansion versus patch-test correlation and in the threshold at which the correlation became significant. No change with DPC sensitization was found in the number of TCRs above 1 in 1000 frequency, and no evidence of global repertoire structure alterations was found. Patch test score was positively correlated with the number of PT1 expanded TCRs, with significance at thresholds 8, 16 and 32 but not at 4.

V is trimmed back by 6 bases and J by 0 bases, and the junction contains 8 bases that no gene match accounts for. CDR1 and CDR2 (SNHLY, FYNNEI) derive from the germline V gene. Reading from cysteine to phenylalanine, the CDR3 counts 16 amino acids. The CDR3 DNA has 48 bases and is translated from base 1. According to the study, the label for this sample's time point signals: pre-sensitization, week 0. The sample's treatment or condition, from its label and the paper: therapeutic diphenylcyclopropenone sensitization with weekly scalp DPC. Blood at each patch-test visit was drawn before the patch test was applied. Patients were eligible if aged 18 to 70, diagnosed with alopecia and judged suitable for DPC therapy, and pregnant patients were excluded. Total RNA was extracted from unfractionated whole blood that had been collected in Tempus Blood RNA tubes. The library was prepared using RACE. The instrument was a NextSeq 500. During library preparation, unique molecular identifiers were attached to individual cDNA molecules so that TCRs could be counted in a quantitative, reproducible way. Both TCR alpha and TCR beta chains were sequenced from each blood RNA sample. Per the original workflow: Samples had a median of approximately 96,000 TCRs, with a range from roughly 23,224 to 700,000. The Decombinator software suite was used to annotate the V, J and CDR3 of the TCR reads. For the PS versus PT1 abundance plots, all samples were subsampled to the same number of TCRs (28,000). TCRs were defined as expanded if absent before sensitization and observed at least eight times at the 2-week time point. TCRdb ran its own pipeline on the public reads, namely fastp trimming at Q25 and MiXCR clone calling, and kept in-frame beta chains. All rows with the same CDR3 protein become a single entry with the most common DNA and genes. These V and J calls derive from TCRdb rather than the authors' analysis. The sample records more than 300,000 distinct CDR3 sequences, approximately 5.1% of which are singletons. The ten biggest clones cover 2.5% to 3% of the sample.

The sequence was obtained from a woman aged 45-65 years with alopecia areata. Some clones in this sample may be carry-over from other donors' samples. The material was whole blood, obtained in connection with sensitization to the hapten diphenylcyclopropenone (DPC). The sequence joins TRBV2 to TRBJ1-1; 9 of the junction bases match TRBD1. The CDR3 protein is CASSGRTGALNTEAFF. The DNA sequence reads TGTGCCAGCAGCGGGAGGACAGGGGCACTGAACACTGAAGCTTTCTTT. The variable domain in full, with residues beyond the CDR3 obtained from the reference TRBV2 and TRBJ1-1 genes, is EPEVTQTPSHQVTQMGQEVILRCVPISNHLYFYWYRQILGQKVEFLVSFYNNEISEKSEIFDDQFSVERPDGSNFTLKIRSTKLEDSAMYFCASSGRTGALNTEAFFGQGTRLTVV.